This T cell receptor beta chain was sequenced for a study of CD8 T cells in Susac syndrome. RNA, at about 0.45 to 1 ug, was reverse transcribed with random hexamers. TCRdb independently ran MiXCR on the immunoSEQ multiplex PCR reads; one entry per CDR3 protein. This sample has about 120,000 distinct CDR3 sequences, with roughly 94% found just once. CDR3 length equals 15 residues. CDR1 is SGHAT, CDR2 FQNNGV, per germline. With V trimmed by 5 bases and J by 10 bases, 11 bases remained unmatched. Source material: CD4+ T cells from PBMCs. The chain combines TRBV11-2 with TRBJ1-6; the match to TRBD1 covers 7 bases. The TCR originated in a human donor with multiple sclerosis. This CDR3 is CASSLRGTGESPLHF. In DNA, the CDR3 is TGTGCCAGCAGCCTCAGGGGGACCGGGGAGTCACCCCTCCACTTT.